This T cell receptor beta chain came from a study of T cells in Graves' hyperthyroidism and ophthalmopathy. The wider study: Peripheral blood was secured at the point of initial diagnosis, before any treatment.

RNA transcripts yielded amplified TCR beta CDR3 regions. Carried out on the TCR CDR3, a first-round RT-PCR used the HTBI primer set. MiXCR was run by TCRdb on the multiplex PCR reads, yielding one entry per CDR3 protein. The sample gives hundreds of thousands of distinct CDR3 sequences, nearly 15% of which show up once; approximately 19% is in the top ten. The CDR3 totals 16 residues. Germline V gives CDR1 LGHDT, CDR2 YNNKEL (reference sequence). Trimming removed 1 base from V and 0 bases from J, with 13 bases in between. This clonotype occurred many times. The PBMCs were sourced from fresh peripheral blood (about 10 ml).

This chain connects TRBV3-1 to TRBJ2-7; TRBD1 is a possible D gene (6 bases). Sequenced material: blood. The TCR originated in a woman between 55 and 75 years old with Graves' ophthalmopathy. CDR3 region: CASSQVRGGSSYEQYF. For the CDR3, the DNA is TGTGCCAGCAGCCAAGTCAGAGGGGGTAGCTCCTACGAGCAGTACTTC.